The 20 T cell receptor beta chains below all came from one sample that was sequenced in a study of patients with pleural tuberculosis. TCRdb itself ran the reads through MiXCR, one entry per CDR3 protein. Of around 49,000 distinct CDR3 sequences in the sample, under 8.5% are singletons; the top ten hold roughly 17%. The receptor set was obtained from a human donor with pleural tuberculosis.

This clonotype was seen ten or more times. V usage is TRBV20-1 and J usage is TRBJ2-3, with 9 bases fitting TRBD2. The length of the CDR3 is 15 residues. V shed 0 bases, J shed 3 bases, and the junction held 4 bases outside the gene matches. CDR1 and CDR2 from the germline V gene are DFQATT and SNEGSKA (reference sequence). The CDR3 here is CSARDSGRATDTQYF. The CDR3 coding sequence is TGCAGTGCTAGAGATAGCGGGAGAGCAACAGATACGCAGTATTTT.

In this sample, this clonotype turned up many times. This chain links TRBV20-1 with TRBJ2-1; 11 bases fit TRBD1. In germline, CDR1 is DFQATT, CDR2 SNEGSKA (reference sequence). The CDR3 has 15 residues. Trimming cost V 3 bases and J 6 bases; bases outside gene matches: 7. This CDR3 is CSASQLGTGGNEQFF. The CDR3 DNA reads as TGCAGTGCTAGTCAACTCGGGACAGGGGGCAATGAGCAGTTCTTC.

At least ten counts were recorded for this clonotype. The chain combines TRBV2 with TRBJ1-1, with a possible D match to TRBD1 (5 bases). CDR1 and CDR2 from the germline V gene are SNHLY and FYNNEI. The CDR3 sequence is 14 residues long. Trimming took 7 bases from V and 1 from J, leaving 13 bases between them. CDR3 in DNA: TGTGCCAGCACCCAGGGCGGATCGAACACTGAAGCTTTCTTT. Residues: CASTQGGSNTEAFF.

This clonotype showed up many times. This chain joins TRBV20-1 and TRBJ1-1, with D possibly matching TRBD1 (5 bases). V was pared by 7 bases and J by 11 bases, with 20 bases between. The CDR3 sequence is 12 residues long. Per the germline V gene, CDR1 is DFQATT and CDR2 is SNEGSKA (reference sequence). CDR3 DNA sequence: TGCAGTGGGGACGGACGGAGCGAGGGCGCTTTCTTT. Amino acid sequence: CSGDGRSEGAFF.

This clonotype was detected a few times. The CDR3 DNA is TGTGCCAGCATGACGGAGAAAAACATTCAGTACTTC. Amino acid sequence: CASMTEKNIQYF. The chain couples TRBV2 to TRBJ2-4, with D unresolved. Germline V lookup: CDR1 SNHLY, CDR2 FYNNEI. Trimming took 7 bases from V and 4 from J, leaving 8 bases between them. The CDR3 loop spans 12 amino acids. Based on the CDR3 plus reference TRBV2 and TRBJ2-4, the full variable domain is EPEVTQTPSHQVTQMGQEVILRCVPISNHLYFYWYRQILGQKVEFLVSFYNNEISEKSEIFDDQFSVERPDGSNFTLKIRSTKLEDSAMYFCASMTEKNIQYFGAGTRLSVL.

The table lists this clonotype with many counts. The genes are TRBV15 and TRBJ1-1; D not resolved. This CDR3 is 15 amino acids long. The germline gives CDR1 LNHNV, CDR2 YYDKDF (reference sequence). V was pared by 0 bases and J by 1 base, with 9 bases between. CDR3 coding DNA: TGTGCCACCAGCAGAGATAGGACTGGGAACACTGAAGCTTTCTTT. It yields the protein CATSRDRTGNTEAFF.

This clonotype appeared many times. V and J are TRBV20-1 and TRBJ2-5; D tentatively fits TRBD1 or TRBD2 (6 bases each). The CDR3 has 12 amino acids. Trimming cost V 6 bases and J 4 bases, with 12 bases left between them. CDR1 is DFQATT and CDR2 is SNEGSKA in the germline V gene (reference sequence). The CDR3 here is CSARGRLETQYF. The DNA for the CDR3 is TGCAGTGCCCGGGGGCGACTAGAGACCCAGTACTTC.

At least ten counts were recorded for this clonotype. V is TRBV12-3 or TRBV12-4 and J is TRBJ1-1; D is uncertain. This CDR3 is 13 amino acids long. Trimming cost V 2 bases and J 1 base, with 5 bases left between them. The CDR3 reads CASSLTENTEAFF. As DNA, the CDR3 is TGTGCCAGCAGTTTAACAGAGAACACTGAAGCTTTCTTT.

This clonotype was counted only a few times. This chain uses TRBV29-1 with TRBJ1-1; D is possibly TRBD1 (5 bases). The CDR3 consists of 14 residues. CDR1 is SQVTM, CDR2 ANQGSEA, per germline. Trimming shortened V by 7 bases and J by 3 bases, and 18 bases separated the two germline ends. The CDR3 bases are TGCAGCGGTCACAGGCCCGGGCAGGACACTGAAGCTTTCTTT. Amino acids: CSGHRPGQDTEAFF.

For this clonotype: Being one base from a much bigger clone, this may be a read error. The CDR3 carries no conserved terminal phenylalanine or tryptophan, so it likely arises from a read error. The chain uses TRBV11-2 and TRBJ2-5, with D perhaps matching TRBD1 or TRBD2 (5 bases each). The germline V and J ends were trimmed by 2 bases and 5 bases, with 15 bases remaining between them. Germline CDR1 and CDR2: SGHAT and FQNNGV. The CDR3 runs 15 residues. In DNA form, the CDR3 reads TGTGCCAGCAGCTTATGGCGGGCCAGGGATGAGACCCAGTACTGC. Translating gives CASSLWRARDETQYC.

The table lists this clonotype with a few counts. V usage is TRBV6-1 and J usage is TRBJ2-1; the match to TRBD1 covers 8 bases. The CDR3 is made up of 15 amino acids. Germline assignment: CDR1 MNHNS and CDR2 SASEGT. With 4 bases clipped from V and 3 bases from J, the junction kept 5 bases outside the gene matches. The CDR3 nucleotides are TGTGCCAGCAGTGTCAACGGACAGGGCTACAATGAGCAGTTCTTC. Translating it yields CASSVNGQGYNEQFF.

The chain links TRBV29-1 to TRBJ2-1, with unresolved D. This CDR3 is built from 11 residues. In germline, CDR1 is SQVTM, CDR2 ANQGSEA. The germline V and J ends were trimmed by 8 bases and 6 bases, with 11 bases remaining between them. CDR3 in DNA: TGCAGCTTGGGGTGGCGCAATGAGCAGTTCTTC. Translation gives CSLGWRNEQFF.

The rearrangement links TRBV29-1 to TRBJ1-5; 8 bases are shared with TRBD1. The J segment lost 3 bases and the V segment lost 7 bases, leaving 5 bases of the junction unmatched. The CDR3 loop spans 13 amino acids. From germline, CDR1 is SQVTM and CDR2 ANQGSEA. CDR3 nucleotides: TGCAGCGCACTGACAGGGGACAATCAGCCCCAGCATTTT. Translation gives CSALTGDNQPQHF.

As to this clonotype: A read error may account for a junction end that differs from germline. The chain links TRBV10-3 to TRBJ1-6, with D perhaps matching TRBD1 (5 bases). In germline, CDR1 is ENHRY, CDR2 SYGVKD. The CDR3 extends over 13 amino acids. This chain's CDR3 is CAIRDKDNSPLHF. The CDR3 DNA is TGTGCCATCAGGGACAAAGATAACTCACCCCTCCACTTT.

The sample holds many counts of this clonotype. The rearrangement joins TRBV28 to TRBJ1-3; unclear D gene. Germline CDR1 reads MDHEN; CDR2 reads SYDVKM. Trimming took 3 bases from V and 0 from J, leaving 6 bases between them. This CDR3 has 14 amino acids. Written as DNA, the CDR3 is TGTGCCAGCAGTTTGGGGAACTCTGGAAACACCATATATTTT. Protein: CASSLGNSGNTIYF.

This clonotype was observed many times. Its ends do not fully match the called genes, so a read error is possible. The chain couples TRBV12-3 or TRBV12-4 to TRBJ2-1; D gene uncertain. There are 13 residues in the CDR3. The CDR3 here is CASSWNSDNEQFF. CDR3 DNA: TGTGCCAGCAGTTGGAACTCCGACAATGAGCAGTTCTTC.

V and J are TRBV18 and TRBJ2-1, with 7 bases that match TRBD1. Germline assignment: CDR1 KGHSH and CDR2 LQKENI. V lost 6 bases to trimming and J lost 7 bases; unmatched junction nucleotides: 6. The CDR3 sequence is 13 residues long. The CDR3 region has the DNA TGTGCCAGCTCCCCTGACAGGGAGAATGAGCAGTTCTTC. This codes for CASSPDRENEQFF.

This clonotype showed up many times. The genes are TRBV19 and TRBJ1-3; a weak D match, TRBD1 (5 bases). The length of the CDR3 is 15 residues. Germline V gene data show CDR1 as LNHDA and CDR2 as SQIVND (reference sequence). Trimming pared 5 bases from V and 4 bases from J, leaving 15 bases between. CDR3 coding DNA: TGTGCCAGTAGTCTTTCCGGGACCCACGGAAACACCATATATTTT. Translating gives CASSLSGTHGNTIYF. The whole variable domain, filled in from reference TRBV19 and TRBJ1-3, reads DGGITQSPKYLFRKEGQNVTLSCEQNLNHDAMYWYRQDPGQGLRLIYYSQIVNDFQKGDIAEGYSVSREKKESFPLTVTSAQKNPTAFYLCASSLSGTHGNTIYFGEGSWLTVV.

The rearrangement uses TRBV11-2 and TRBJ2-1; 7 nucleotides align to TRBD2. This CDR3 comprises 15 residues. Germline values: CDR1 SGHAT, CDR2 FQNNGV. V lost 5 bases and J lost 6; bases outside the gene matches: 10. The CDR3 loop reads CASSPSGTSLNEQFF. The CDR3 bases are TGTGCCAGCAGCCCAAGCGGGACCTCCCTCAATGAGCAGTTCTTC.

A few counts support this clonotype. The V call is TRBV5-4, the J call TRBJ1-5, with D unclear. The germline V gene has CDR1 SGHNT and CDR2 YYREEE (reference sequence). The CDR3 covers 13 residues. V was trimmed by 0 bases and J by 7 bases, leaving 8 bases between them. The CDR3 DNA sequence: TGTGCCAGCAGCTTGGACTCCAAACAGCCCCAGCATTTT. Amino acids: CASSLDSKQPQHF.